What follows is one T cell receptor (beta chain) and its context. A multiplex PCR was run with 60 Vbeta primers and 13 Jbeta primers. Profiled with immunoSEQ multiplex PCR; TCRdb holds only in-frame clones, not every one. Here the sample spans some 170,000 clones, about 81% being singletons. This specimen belongs to a study of cytomegalovirus exposure and HLA in healthy donors. In germline, CDR1 is SGHAT, CDR2 FQNNGV. CDR3 length equals 13 residues. V was cut by 10 bases and J by 10 bases, with 19 bases left in between. The sequencing input was PBMCs. This TCR came from a girl aged 5-17 years in good health and CMV-seropositive. This rearrangement joins TRBV11-2 to TRBJ1-4; D possibly corresponds to TRBD1 (5 bases). CDR3 loop: CATTKNRGRKLFF. The DNA for the CDR3 is TGTGCCACCACGAAAAATAGGGGCAGAAAACTGTTTTTT.